The sequence of this T cell receptor beta chain was determined in a study of CXCR3-negative and CXCR3-positive naive CD8 T cells (dated by TCRdb to between 2018 and 2020). Looking at the study overall: In total, some 150 million TRB reads were obtained, corresponding to roughly 1.5 +/- 0.3 million reads per library. Diversity and physicochemical repertoire analyses covered about a dozen donors pooled from two independent experiments. Naive subsets from five or six donors and memory cells from 3 donors were included in the TRBV-TRBJ cluster analysis. What the research found in general, with its limitations: TRB CDR3s from CXCR3-positive naive cells showed higher hydrophobicity (lower Kidera factor 4), lower energy, and higher strength and volume indices than CXCR3-negative naive cells. Freshly isolated PBMCs were used for most assays because CXCR3 expression went down partially after cryopreservation. Naive CXCR3-negative and CXCR3-positive cells from the same donor showed similar TRBV-TRBJ usage, whereas memory cells showed distinct patterns. Because surface CD5, which is linked to self-reactivity in mice, was comparable between the naive subsets, TCR interaction strength was also inferred from TRB CDR3 physicochemical properties. Both naive subsets had comparably high repertoire diversity, while memory CD8+ T cells had much lower repertoire diversity.

For sequencing, a NextSeq 550 was employed. The Human TCR Profiling Kit (MiLaboratory) was used to prepare UMI-labeled 5' RACE TRB cDNA libraries. The full amount of extracted RNA was used for cDNA synthesis, and the full amount of resulting cDNA was used for PCR amplification. The libraries were made side by side, with each library going through the same number of PCR cycles. In the original analysis: MIGEC and MiXCR extracted about 53,000 +/- 10,000 unique UMI-labeled TRB cDNA molecules per library, requiring at least two reads per UMI. On average, each library contained approximately 40,000 +/- 10,000 functional in-frame TRB CDR3 nucleotide clonotypes without stop codons. After downsampling to 5000 UMI-labeled TRB molecules per sample, diversity metrics, including normalized Shannon-Wiener and Chao1, were computed in VDJtools. Clonotype-size-weighted physicochemical properties of the central five CDR3 residues (interaction energy, strength, volume and Kidera factor 4) were computed in VDJtools. Following TCRdb reprocessing, every CDR3 protein sequence forms one entry, and DNA is not provided. What appears here as the V and J calls and clone size reflects TCRdb's work, not the paper's. This specimen's table enumerates 6,000 to 8,000 distinct CDR3 sequences. The ten most abundant clones make up approximately 2.3% of the sample.

A word on this clonotype: Its antigen target is currently unknown.

For each CD8+ T cell subset, flow sorting was done in triplicate, and around 300,000 cells per subset went directly into RLT lysis buffer. Naive CD8+ T cells were defined stringently as CD45RO-CCR7+CD27+CD95- to exclude memory contaminants. Using standard density gradient centrifugation, peripheral blood mononuclear cells were isolated from buffy coats. A FACSAria III was used to flow-sort naive CD8+ T cells into CXCR3-negative and CXCR3-positive populations. An RNeasy Mini Kit was used to extract total RNA from the sorted cells. The CDR3 numbers 13 residues from cysteine through phenylalanine. This entry has no DNA. Based on the germline V gene, the CDR1 and CDR2 sequences are SGHRS and YFSETQ.

The TCR comes from a human donor in good health. Some clones in this sample may be carry-over from other donors' samples. The receptor chain draws on TRBV5-1 and TRBJ1-1. The sample consisted of naive CXCR3- CD8+ T cells from blood. The cell subset or site label, read with the paper, signifies: CD45RO-CCR7+CD27+CD95- naive CD8+ T cells lacking CXCR3 (TNR3-). CDR3 region: CASSLAVNTEAFF.